One T cell receptor beta chain is described in this entry. No antigen is known for it. V was pared by 0 bases and J by 7 bases, with 8 bases of the junction left unmatched. The CDR3 contains 16 residues. Germline CDR1 reads LNHNV; CDR2 reads YYDKDF (reference sequence). The sample comes from a study of cytomegalovirus exposure and HLA in healthy donors. Only in-frame clones appear in the TCRdb table, and some are missing; sequencing was by immunoSEQ multiplex PCR. The sample yields more than 95,000 clones, roughly 90% seen once. Study outcomes and limitations: 164 TCR beta chains were listed as cytomegalovirus-associated.

This sequence joins TRBV15 and TRBJ2-7; TRBD1 agrees at 11 bases. The origin of this receptor is a woman between 18 and 30 years old in good health and CMV-seronegative. Specimen: PBMCs. CDR3 nucleotides: TGTGCCACCAGCAGAGAGGGCCGCGGGACAGGGGGAGAGCAGTACTTC. Its protein product is CATSREGRGTGGEQYF.